The rows below give T cell receptor beta chains drawn from one sample of a study of T cells after yellow fever vaccination. Via MiXCR, TCRdb re-called the 5' RACE reads, giving one row per CDR3 protein. There are a few hundred thousand distinct CDR3 sequences in the sample; 8.5% to 9% occur only once, and over 15% lies in the top ten. This material consisted of PBMCs, taken on the day of the first yellow fever vaccination. Receptor source: a man in his late teens or twenties who received the YFV17D yellow fever vaccine. Both conserved end residues are part of each CDR3. The D gene is left open where the match is weak. Rows may omit the clone size; those that give it use once, few, many or a size class.

-,13,TRBV7-2,TRBJ1-5,-,TGTGCCAGCGGCACAGGGAGGGGTCAGCCCCAGCATTTT,CASGTGRGQPQHF
-,15,TRBV27,TRBJ1-2,many,TGTGCCAGCAGTTTTTGGGGTTCGGGAAACTATGGCTACACCTTC,CASSFWGSGNYGYTF
-,15,TRBV5-1,TRBJ1-1,many,TGCGCCAGCAGCTTGGGGCCCGGGATGAACACTGAAGCTTTCTTT,CASSLGPGMNTEAFF
TRBD2,19,TRBV11-1,TRBJ2-7,-,TGTGCCAGCAGCCGCATCTCCTCAGTAGCGGGGGGCCTCCACTACGAGCAGTACTTC,CASSRISSVAGGLHYEQYF
TRBD1,15,TRBV12-3/TRBV12-4,TRBJ2-2,many,TGTGCCAGCAGTGGACAGGGGGTAGGCACCGGGGAGCTGTTTTTT,CASSGQGVGTGELFF
-,14,TRBV19,TRBJ2-1,few,TGTGCCAGTAGTGTAAGGGGAATCCCCAATGAGCAGTTCTTC,CASSVRGIPNEQFF
-,17,TRBV5-1,TRBJ1-1,-,TGCGCCAGCAGCTTGGTAGGTTTCGAATTTGGGAACACTGAAGCTTTCTTT,CASSLVGFEFGNTEAFF
TRBD1,14,TRBV29-1,TRBJ1-1,few,TGCAGCGTTTACACAGGGGGAGCGAACACTGAAGCTTTCTTT,CSVYTGGANTEAFF
-,15,TRBV4-2,TRBJ2-5,few,TGTGCCAGCAGCCAAGGCGAGCTCAAACAAGAGACCCAGTACTTC,CASSQGELKQETQYF
-,17,TRBV5-6,TRBJ2-1,few,TGTGCCAGCAGCTTGGCCAGAGGCCTCGGAATCTACAATGAGCAGTTCTTC,CASSLARGLGIYNEQFF
TRBD2,16,TRBV5-6,TRBJ2-3,few,TGTGCCAGCAGCTTATTCGGGACTACCTTCACAGATACGCAGTATTTT,CASSLFGTTFTDTQYF
-,16,TRBV20-1,TRBJ2-2,few,TGCAGTGCTAGATCCCGAGAGGGGTGGAACACCGGGGAGCTGTTTTTT,CSARSREGWNTGELFF
-,15,TRBV6-5,TRBJ1-2,-,TGTGCCAGCAGTTACTCTATGGAGTTCGGCTATGGCTACACCTTC,CASSYSMEFGYGYTF
-,15,TRBV3-1,TRBJ2-5,-,TGTGCCAGCAGCCTCCTTGTGGGGGCGCACGAGACCCAGTACTTC,CASSLLVGAHETQYF
-,12,TRBV10-2,TRBJ2-5,few,TGCGCCAGCAGAGTCACCCAAGAGACCCAGTACTTC,CASRVTQETQYF
-,13,TRBV5-4,TRBJ2-2,-,TGTGCCAGCAGTCGTCCAATGGCCGGGGAGCTGTTTTTT,CASSRPMAGELFF
-,16,TRBV6-5,TRBJ1-2,many,TGTGCCAGCAGTTACTCTATGGGGGGACCTAATTATGGCTACACCTTC,CASSYSMGGPNYGYTF